This is a list of T cell receptor beta chains from one sample in a study of post-analysis software for immune sequencing data. TCRdb re-called the PCR reads through MiXCR, storing one row per CDR3 protein. The sample holds roughly 540,000 distinct CDR3 sequences; approximately 31% are singletons and the top ten take about 5.6%. Specimen: blood. The receptors derive from a girl between 2 and 17 years old with multiple sclerosis. Both conserved end residues are part of each CDR3. The order of the fields is CDR3 length, V gene, J gene, clone size, D gene, CDR3 DNA, CDR3 protein. A D gene is named only where the DNA matches it firmly. Only some rows state a clone size, as once, few, many or a class for expanded clones.

>16|TRBV20-1|TRBJ1-6|NA|TRBD1
TGCAGTGCTAGGGACAGGGGTTGGTCCTATAATTCACCCCTCCACTTT
CSARDRGWSYNSPLHF
>18|TRBV5-1|TRBJ1-6|NA|NA
TGCGCCAGCAGCGAGACGTGGGGAGGGGGGTCCTATAATTCACCCCTCCACTTT
CASSETWGGGSYNSPLHF
>15|TRBV2|TRBJ2-1|few|NA
TGTGCCAGCAAAGAGACGACGCCCGTATACAATGAGCAGTTCTTC
CASKETTPVYNEQFF
>14|TRBV7-9|TRBJ2-5|NA|NA
TGTGCCAGCAGCTTGAAGGACAGTCAAGAGACCCAGTACTTC
CASSLKDSQETQYF
>13|TRBV29-1|TRBJ2-7|few|TRBD1
TGCAGCGTTGATCTGGCAGGGGGATACGAGCAGTACTTC
CSVDLAGGYEQYF
>11|TRBV6-6|TRBJ1-2|few|NA
TGTGCCAGCTGGGGGGCGGAAGGCTACACCTTC
CASWGAEGYTF
>12|TRBV20-1|TRBJ2-5|NA|NA
TGCAGTGCTAGGACACAACAAGAGACCCAGTACTTC
CSARTQQETQYF
>14|TRBV9|TRBJ2-7|few|NA
TGTGCCAGCAGCATAGGGACGTTACCCTACGAGCAGTACTTC
CASSIGTLPYEQYF
>15|TRBV5-1|TRBJ2-1|few|NA
TGCGCCAGCAGCCCAGATACGAGCTCCTACAATGAGCAGTTCTTC
CASSPDTSSYNEQFF
>15|TRBV7-9|TRBJ2-1|NA|TRBD2
TGTGCCAGCAGCTCCTATAGCGGGGGGCCGGATGAGCAGTTCTTC
CASSSYSGGPDEQFF
>15|TRBV5-4|TRBJ2-4|few|NA
TGTGCCAGCAGCTTGAGTAAGGGCGACAATGACATTCAGTACTTC
CASSLSKGDNDIQYF
>17|TRBV6-1|TRBJ2-3|NA|NA
TGTGCCAGCAGTGAAGCGAAGTGGAGACAGATGACAGATACGCAGTATTTT
CASSEAKWRQMTDTQYF
>12|TRBV3-1|TRBJ1-1|NA|NA
TGTGCCAGCAGCCATCACACCATCGGAGCTTTCTTT
CASSHHTIGAFF
>12|TRBV29-1|TRBJ1-4|few|NA
TGCAGCGTTGGAGGACGGATGGAGAAACTGTTTTTT
CSVGGRMEKLFF
>13|TRBV10-3|TRBJ2-5|NA|NA
TGTGCCAACGGGGCGGGGGCGAAAGAGACCCAGTACTTC
CANGAGAKETQYF
>13|TRBV5-6|TRBJ1-2|many|NA
TGTGCCAGCAGCTTGGGCCGGAATTATGGCTACACCTTC
CASSLGRNYGYTF
>14|TRBV20-1|TRBJ2-3|few|NA
TGCAGTGCTCCCTCGCAGGGTACGGGAGATACGCAGTATTTT
CSAPSQGTGDTQYF
>14|TRBV7-9|TRBJ2-1|few|TRBD1
TGTGCCAGCAGCTGGGGACAGGGTAACGGTGAGCAGTTCTTC
CASSWGQGNGEQFF
>15|TRBV7-9|TRBJ2-3|NA|TRBD1
TGTGCCAGCAGCTCTGGGACAGGGAGAACAGATACGCAGTATTTT
CASSSGTGRTDTQYF
>13|TRBV6-1|TRBJ2-1|few|NA
TGTGCCAGCAGTGATTACCGGGCAGTAAGGCAGTTCTTC
CASSDYRAVRQFF
>13|TRBV6-5|TRBJ2-7|NA|TRBD1
TGTGCCAGCAGTCGCCCGGGACAGGGTGAGCAGTACTTC
CASSRPGQGEQYF
>14|TRBV20-1|TRBJ2-1|few|NA
TGCAGTGCTAGTGGGGCGGGCGCCTACAATGAGCAGTTCTTC
CSASGAGAYNEQFF
>14|TRBV20-1|TRBJ1-2|NA|TRBD1
TGCAGTGCTAGAGTCGACAGGGGACTCAATGGCTACACCTTC
CSARVDRGLNGYTF
>16|TRBV28|TRBJ2-6|few|NA
TGTGCCAGCAGTTTATTGGGGGTCTCCGGGGCCAACGTCCTGACTTTC
CASSLLGVSGANVLTF
>14|TRBV7-9|TRBJ2-5|NA|NA
TGTGCCAGCATAGGTCGCGGGACTCAAGAGACCCAGTACTTC
CASIGRGTQETQYF
>12|TRBV7-3|TRBJ2-5|NA|NA
TGTGCCAGCAGCTTAGGGCGGGGAGAGCAGTACTTC
CASSLGRGEQYF
>16|TRBV7-3|TRBJ2-1|NA|TRBD2
TGTGCCAGCAGCGCACTCCCGGGGGGTCCGAACAATGAGCAGTTCTTC
CASSALPGGPNNEQFF
>15|TRBV25-1|TRBJ1-1|NA|NA
TGTGCCAGCAGTGGGCAACAGGGAATCCACACTGAAGCTTTCTTT
CASSGQQGIHTEAFF
>18|TRBV15|TRBJ1-5|few|NA
TGTGCCACCAGCAGAGATAGAGGGCTTGCGGGAGTAGGACAGCCCCAGCATTTT
CATSRDRGLAGVGQPQHF
>13|TRBV20-1|TRBJ1-2|NA|NA
TGCAGTGCTCTGGCGACAGTGAACTATGGCTACACCTTC
CSALATVNYGYTF
>12|TRBV7-6|TRBJ1-2|NA|TRBD1
TGTGCCAACAGCCAGGGGGGGGATGGCTACACCTTC
CANSQGGDGYTF
>15|TRBV7-7|TRBJ2-5|few|TRBD1
TGTGCTAGCAGTCGCGGACAGGGGAATGGCGAGACCCAGTACTTC
CASSRGQGNGETQYF
>14|TRBV12-3/TRBV12-4|TRBJ1-5|NA|NA
TGTGCCAGCACCCATTTTTCACGGGATCAGCCCCAGCATTTT
CASTHFSRDQPQHF
>16|TRBV5-6|TRBJ2-1|NA|TRBD2
TGTGCCAGTGACGCTCCGGGACTAGCGGGTACGTCTGAGCAGTTCTTC
CASDAPGLAGTSEQFF
>14|TRBV29-1|TRBJ2-7|many|TRBD1
TGCAGCGTTGAAGACCCGGACAGGGCCTACGAGCAGTACTTC
CSVEDPDRAYEQYF
>16|TRBV7-6|TRBJ1-1|NA|NA
TGTGCCAGCAGCCACCCACCCAGGACAGCGAACACTGAAGCTTTCTTT
CASSHPPRTANTEAFF
>13|TRBV6-1|TRBJ1-2|NA|NA
TGTGCCAGCACCGTCAGGGAAGGCTATGGCTACACCTTC
CASTVREGYGYTF
>15|TRBV6-1|TRBJ2-1|few|NA
TGTGCCAGCTCCAGAGAAGTAGCCTCCTACAATGAGCAGTTCTTC
CASSREVASYNEQFF
>13|TRBV20-1|TRBJ2-7|many|TRBD1
TGCAGTGCTAGGGGACAGTGGATTGGGGAGCAGTACTTC
CSARGQWIGEQYF
>15|TRBV5-5|TRBJ2-7|few|NA
TGTGCCAGCAGCCTGGGGGCGGGGGACTCCTACGAGCAGTACTTC
CASSLGAGDSYEQYF
>13|TRBV28|TRBJ2-5|NA|NA
TGTGCCAGCAGGTTCGAGAACCAAGAGACCCAGTACTTC
CASRFENQETQYF
>14|TRBV20-1|TRBJ1-4|NA|TRBD1
TGCAGTGCTAGCCAGGGGGTCCTTAATGAAAAACTGTTTTTT
CSASQGVLNEKLFF
>14|TRBV18|TRBJ2-4|NA|TRBD1
TGTGCCAGCTCACCAACGGGACAGGGGAACATTCAGTACTTC
CASSPTGQGNIQYF
>14|TRBV5-1|TRBJ2-7|NA|NA
TGCGCCAGCAGCTTGGAGGTGGTAGCCTACGAGCAGTACTTC
CASSLEVVAYEQYF
>15|TRBV7-9|TRBJ2-3|few|NA
TGTGCCAGCAGCCTCGGGACCCATGATGCGGATACGCAGTATTTT
CASSLGTHDADTQYF
>13|TRBV4-1|TRBJ2-7|many|NA
TGCGCCAGCAGCCAAGAGACTGGATACGAGCAGTACTTC
CASSQETGYEQYF
>13|TRBV7-3|TRBJ2-5|NA|NA
TGTGCCAGCAGTTCCGGGGTCGGGGAGACCCAGTACTTC
CASSSGVGETQYF
>14|TRBV6-5|TRBJ2-5|few|NA
TGTGCCAGCAGTTACGGTGGGGCGGGAGAGACCCAGTACTTC
CASSYGGAGETQYF
>15|TRBV7-7|TRBJ2-3|NA|TRBD1
TGTGCCAGCAGCCGCTCCCAGGGGGCTGGAGATACGCAGTATTTT
CASSRSQGAGDTQYF
>15|TRBV27|TRBJ1-1|NA|TRBD1
TGTGCCAGCAGGGCAGGGGGCTCGATGAACACTGAAGCTTTCTTT
CASRAGGSMNTEAFF
>19|TRBV4-1|TRBJ2-3|few|TRBD2
TGCGCCAGCAGCCAAACTAGCGGGGGGCCTCTGTTAAGCACAGATACGCAGTATTTT
CASSQTSGGPLLSTDTQYF
>15|TRBV20-1|TRBJ1-2|NA|NA
TGCAGTGGTCGGTTCAGAGCCACCAGGGGCTATGGCTACACCTTC
CSGRFRATRGYGYTF
>14|TRBV7-2|TRBJ1-6|NA|NA
TGTGCCAGCAGCCCCTCTTTCATAGGTTCAGCCCTCCACTTT
CASSPSFIGSALHF
>14|TRBV13|TRBJ2-3|few|TRBD2
TGTGCCAGCAGCTTACGGGGGGGCCGGGATACGCAGTATTTT
CASSLRGGRDTQYF
>15|TRBV4-1|TRBJ1-4|once|TRBD1
TGCGCCAGCAGCCGGGACAGGGGGAGTAATGAAAAACTGTTTTTT
CASSRDRGSNEKLFF
>14|TRBV27|TRBJ1-2|NA|NA
TGTGCCAGCAGTCGAATGGGGGCGAACTATGGCTACACCTTC
CASSRMGANYGYTF
>13|TRBV20-1|TRBJ2-1|NA|NA
TGCAGTGCCTTACAAGCGACCTACAATGAGCAGTTCTTC
CSALQATYNEQFF